This paragraph reports one T cell receptor beta chain. The CDR3 consists of 14 residues. V lost 5 bases, J lost 6 bases, and 5 bases stayed unmatched. Germline values: CDR1 LNHDA, CDR2 SQIVND (reference sequence). Authors' methods: Using reference gene primer amplification, nucleated cell counts were estimated. The method was immunoSEQ multiplex PCR; TCRdb's version includes in-frame clones alone and lacks a portion of them. V and J calls and clone size are as listed in that table; D and trimming were resolved from the DNA. The sample consists of some 220,000 clones, over 60% of them appearing once. These data are taken from a study of blood T cell repertoires in COVID-19. About the research overall: T cells, B-cell-depleted T cells, or PBMCs provided the cDNA or gDNA that served as material.

This receptor was taken from a woman in her 70s with acute or convalescent COVID-19. The chain combines TRBV19 with TRBJ1-5; 9 bases map to TRBD1. Source material: peripheral blood. The chain's CDR3 is CASSPGQGTQPQHF. In DNA, the CDR3 is TGTGCCAGTAGTCCGGGACAGGGAACTCAGCCCCAGCATTTT.